These 9 T cell receptor beta chains originate from one sample sequenced in a study of regulatory T cells in long-lasting Graves disease. Building the TCR beta libraries relied on iRepertoire HTBI primers, and CDR3 regions underwent Arm-PCR. Via MiXCR, TCRdb re-called the multiplex PCR reads, giving one row per CDR3 protein. This table has a few hundred thousand distinct CDR3 sequences, 23% appearing once. Documented time point: persistent/refractory GD, antithyroid drugs over 5 years with positive TRAb. Researchers made the TCR library from RNA that was extracted from PBMCs. Sequenced material: peripheral blood mononuclear cells (PBMCs), taken when the disease was refractory, from a patient treated with antithyroid drugs. The receptors here all came from a female donor with Graves disease.

The genes are TRBV4-2 and TRBJ1-2; 9 bases match TRBD1. The CDR3 totals 16 residues. CDR1 and CDR2 (germline): LGHNA, YNFKEQ. V was clipped by 5 bases and J by 0 bases; unmatched bases: 7. CDR3 DNA: TGTGCCAGCAGCTCCGGGACAGGGATAGCTAACTATGGCTACACCTTC. Its protein product is CASSSGTGIANYGYTF.

The chain has TRBV19 and TRBJ1-5; D is ambiguous. Germline V gene lookup returns CDR1 LNHDA and CDR2 SQIVND (reference sequence). Deletions cut 11 bases from V and 4 bases from J, with 18 bases between. The CDR3 sequence is 14 residues long. The CDR3 region is CAPDIADVNQPQHF. CDR3 DNA sequence: TGTGCCCCAGATATCGCGGACGTTAATCAGCCCCAGCATTTT.

This clonotype was counted at least ten times. The chain joins TRBV2 to TRBJ1-2; tentative D call: TRBD1 (6 bases). The CDR3 spans 15 residues. Trimming stripped 5 bases from V and 4 bases from J, with 17 bases between. Germline assignment: CDR1 SNHLY and CDR2 FYNNEI. CDR3 sequence: CASSLDNREAYGYTF. In DNA, the CDR3 is TGTGCCAGCAGTCTGGATAACAGGGAAGCCTATGGCTACACCTTC.

This clonotype was recorded many times. CDR3 DNA sequence: TGTGCCAGCAGTCTACGTCCTCAGCAGCCCCAGCATTTT. It is translated as CASSLRPQQPQHF. The chain uses TRBV12-3 or TRBV12-4 and TRBJ1-5; D call uncertain. Trimming removed 5 bases at V and 7 bases at J, with 12 bases between. The CDR3 loop spans 13 amino acids.

The sample holds a few counts of this clonotype. The V call is TRBV29-1, the J call TRBJ2-7, with a tentative D call TRBD1 (6 bases). The CDR3 is 12 amino acids. Germline CDR1 SQVTM, CDR2 ANQGSEA. Trimming left V 6 bases short and J 3 bases short, with 12 bases between. The CDR3 DNA sequence: TGCAGCGTCGCCCGGACAGACTACGAGCAGTACTTC. Protein product: CSVARTDYEQYF.

This clonotype was observed a handful of times. V gene TRBV29-1 combines with J gene TRBJ2-7; no clear D gene. V was cut by 0 bases and J by 3 bases, with 18 bases left in between. CDR3 length: 16 residues. CDR1 SQVTM and CDR2 ANQGSEA come from the germline V gene. CDR3 nucleotide sequence: TGCAGCGTTGAAGATCCCAGACGTTCAGACGGCTACGAGCAGTACTTC. Translated: CSVEDPRRSDGYEQYF.

The chain is built from TRBV5-1 and TRBJ1-1; D not certain. Germline V lookup: CDR1 SGHRS, CDR2 YFSETQ. V was trimmed by 6 bases and J by 0 bases, leaving 15 bases between them. CDR3 length equals 15 residues. The CDR3 DNA follows: TGCGCCAGCAATGTGGAAAGGGCTATGAACACTGAAGCTTTCTTT. This translates into CASNVERAMNTEAFF.

The rearrangement joins TRBV19 to TRBJ1-1; 7 nucleotides align to TRBD1. The junction had 11 bases not matched to a gene; V was cut back by 7 bases and J by 3 bases. CDR1 is LNHDA, CDR2 SQIVND, per germline (reference sequence). There are 15 residues in the CDR3. The CDR3 region has the DNA TGTGCCAGTATGATACAGGGGATCGGGTACACTGAAGCTTTCTTT. This translates into CASMIQGIGYTEAFF.

This clonotype showed up many times. The chain links TRBV28 to TRBJ1-5; D is possibly TRBD1 (5 bases). Germline V gene lookup returns CDR1 MDHEN and CDR2 SYDVKM. Trimming removed 0 bases from V and 2 bases from J, with 14 bases in between. The CDR3 totals 17 residues. The DNA of the CDR3 is TGTGCCAGCAGTTTATGGGACCTCAGGGAGGGCAATCAGCCCCAGCATTTT. Its protein is CASSLWDLREGNQPQHF.